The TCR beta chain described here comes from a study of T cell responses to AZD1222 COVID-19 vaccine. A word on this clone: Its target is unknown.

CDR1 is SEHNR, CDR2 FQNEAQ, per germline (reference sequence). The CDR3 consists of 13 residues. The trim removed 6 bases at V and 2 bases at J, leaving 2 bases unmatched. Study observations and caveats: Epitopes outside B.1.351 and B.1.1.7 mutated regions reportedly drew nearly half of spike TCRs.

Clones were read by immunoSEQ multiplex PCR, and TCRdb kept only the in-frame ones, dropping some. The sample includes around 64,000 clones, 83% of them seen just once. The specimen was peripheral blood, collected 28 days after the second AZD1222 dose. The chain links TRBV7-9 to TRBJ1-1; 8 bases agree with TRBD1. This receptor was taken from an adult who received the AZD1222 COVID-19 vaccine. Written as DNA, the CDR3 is TGTGCCAGCAGGACAGGGGTAAACACTGAAGCTTTCTTT. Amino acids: CASRTGVNTEAFF.